This T cell receptor beta chain comes out of a study of CD8 T cells in ankylosing spondylitis. Findings of the study overall: Made up of roughly 8 highly homologous variants, a TCR beta motif appeared characteristic of ankylosing spondylitis blood.

Quantitative molecular-barcoded 5'-RACE generated the TCR beta libraries. TCRdb processed the 5' RACE reads anew with MiXCR; each CDR3 protein has one entry. The sample contains approximately 500,000 distinct CDR3 sequences, roughly 13% of which appear only once. V was shortened by 0 bases and J by 0 bases, with 7 bases between the two germline ends. CDR3 length: 15 residues. CDR1 SGHRS and CDR2 YFSETQ come from the germline V gene. This clonotype appeared a few times. Antigen unknown. The J gene is TRBJ1-3, the V gene TRBV5-1; weak D call: TRBD1 (5 bases). Sequencing was carried out using blood, either unsorted or a sorted T cell fraction (not recorded which). This TCR derives from a male donor with ankylosing spondylitis. Written as DNA, the CDR3 is TGCGCCAGCAGCTTGGAGACAGCCTCTGGAAACACCATATATTTT. This gives the protein CASSLETASGNTIYF.